The 29 T cell receptor beta chains below all came from one sample that was sequenced in a study of cytomegalovirus exposure and HLA in healthy donors. Vbeta (60) and Jbeta (13) primers were used in the PCR. Sequenced by immunoSEQ multiplex PCR; TCRdb stores in-frame clones only, minus some. The table has 150,000 to 200,000 clones, around 80% seen once. The sample was PBMCs. These receptors came from a woman aged 30 to 39 in good health and CMV-seronegative.

The chain recombines TRBV27 with TRBJ2-7; D is unclear. Germline lookup yields CDR1 MNHEY and CDR2 SMNVEV (reference sequence). Trimming shortened V by 4 bases and J by 3 bases, and 4 bases separated the two germline ends. This CDR3 region has 11 residues. The CDR3 sequence: CASSSNYEQYF. CDR3 nucleotides: TGTGCCAGCAGTTCAAACTACGAGCAGTACTTC.

The chain is built from TRBV30 and TRBJ2-1; D may be TRBD1 (5 bases). This CDR3 has 16 residues. CDR1 GTSNPN and CDR2 SVGIG come from the germline V gene (reference sequence). Trimming took 2 bases from V and 4 from J, leaving 18 bases between them. DNA for the CDR3: TGTGCCTGGAGTTTTAATGGACACAAGTTTTACAATGAGCAGTTCTTC. It is translated as CAWSFNGHKFYNEQFF.

The J gene is TRBJ2-5, the V gene TRBV2, with a possible D match to TRBD2 (5 bases). Germline CDR1 SNHLY, CDR2 FYNNEI. V gave up 2 bases and J gave up 7 bases, with 14 bases separating them. The CDR3 runs 14 residues. This CDR3 reads CASSELYLGGTQYF. CDR3 DNA: TGTGCCAGCAGTGAACTATATCTAGGAGGGACCCAGTACTTC.

This clone was seen once. The chain carries TRBV7-9 and TRBJ2-7, with 8 bases identical to TRBD2. The CDR3 length is 16 residues. The junction had 13 bases not matched to a gene; V was cut back by 5 bases and J by 4 bases. In germline, CDR1 is SEHNR, CDR2 FQNEAQ (reference sequence). The CDR3 sequence: CASSTLAGETPYEQYF. The CDR3 DNA is TGTGCCAGCAGCACTCTAGCGGGCGAAACGCCTTACGAGCAGTACTTC. Full variable domain (missing parts from reference TRBV7-9 and TRBJ2-7): DTGVSQNPRHKITKRGQNVTFRCDPISEHNRLYWYRQTLGQGPEFLTYFQNEAQLEKSRLLSDRFSAERPKGSFSTLEIQRTEQGDSAMYLCASSTLAGETPYEQYFGPGTRLTVT.

Concerning this clone: The same CDR3 can be traced to other DNA sequences in this sample. The V gene is TRBV5-4, the J gene TRBJ2-5; D remains ambiguous. Germline CDR1 reads SGHNT; CDR2 reads YYREEE (reference sequence). V was clipped by 3 bases and J by 2 bases, with 2 bases between them. The CDR3 is 11 amino acids. The CDR3 sequence: CASSSQETQYF. CDR3 bases: TGTGCCAGCAGCTCTCAAGAGACCCAGTACTTC.

The chain uses TRBV5-4 and TRBJ2-7; D may be TRBD2 (5 bases). V was clipped by 9 bases and J by 1 base, with 14 bases between them. The CDR3 loop spans 13 amino acids. CDR1 SGHNT and CDR2 YYREEE come from the germline V gene (reference sequence). Here the CDR3 DNA reads TGTGCCACCTTTTCTTGGGAGTCCTACGAGCAGTACTTC. Translated, it gives CATFSWESYEQYF.

This chain joins TRBV6-5 and TRBJ1-2; perhaps TRBD1 as D (5 bases). The CDR3 covers 13 residues. V shed 2 bases and J shed 8 bases, with 12 bases lying between them. Germline V gene sequence: CDR1 MNHEY, CDR2 SVGAGI. This chain's CDR3 is CASSYVGDRGYTF. The CDR3 nucleotides read TGTGCCAGCAGTTACGTAGGGGATAGGGGCTACACCTTC.

The J gene is TRBJ2-2, the V gene TRBV27; 7 bases align to TRBD1. Losses at the gene ends were 2 bases for V and 1 base for J; bases not matched to a gene: 4. The CDR3 is 16 residues long. CDR1 and CDR2 from the germline V gene are MNHEY and SMNVEV (reference sequence). The chain's CDR3 is CASSLRGPQNTGELFF. The CDR3 DNA follows: TGTGCCAGCAGTTTAAGGGGGCCTCAGAACACCGGGGAGCTGTTTTTT.

This sequence joins TRBV9 and TRBJ2-1, with 7 bases that match TRBD1. Trimming removed 8 bases from V and 8 bases from J; junction bases left unmatched: 13. This CDR3 has 14 residues. Germline values: CDR1 SGDLS, CDR2 YYNGEE. The CDR3 region is CASQPGQFVDEQFF. The CDR3 DNA sequence: TGTGCCAGTCAGCCGGGACAGTTTGTGGATGAGCAGTTCTTC.

CDR3 sequence reads: CASSLKNTGELFF. CDR3 DNA: TGTGCCAGCAGCCTCAAGAACACCGGGGAGCTGTTTTTT. The chain joins TRBV14 to TRBJ2-2; no firm D call. V gave up 4 bases and J gave up 1 base, with 4 bases separating them. Germline lookup yields CDR1 SGHDN and CDR2 FVKESK. The CDR3 sequence is 13 residues long.

This rearrangement joins TRBV19 to TRBJ1-5; D is perhaps TRBD1 (5 bases). Between the trimmed V and J ends, which lost 3 bases and 1 base, there was a span of 13 bases. Germline CDR1 LNHDA, CDR2 SQIVND (reference sequence). The length of the CDR3 is 16 residues. CDR3 amino acids: CASSIIPTASNQPQHF. In DNA form, the CDR3 reads TGTGCCAGTAGTATTATACCGACAGCCAGCAATCAGCCCCAGCATTTT.

V gene TRBV9 combines with J gene TRBJ2-1, with TRBD1 as a possible D gene (6 bases). The germline V gene has CDR1 SGDLS and CDR2 YYNGEE. V gave up 0 bases and J gave up 6 bases, with 16 bases separating them. The CDR3 consists of 16 residues. CDR3 loop: CASSVGRQGKVNEQFF. In DNA form, the CDR3 reads TGTGCCAGCAGCGTAGGTAGGCAGGGGAAGGTCAATGAGCAGTTCTTC.

This chain connects TRBV5-6 to TRBJ1-6; TRBD1 might be the D (6 bases). The germline CDR1 and CDR2 sequences are SGHDT and YYEEEE. Trimming stripped 2 bases from V and 4 bases from J, with 16 bases between. This CDR3 is 17 amino acids long. CDR3: CASSFTTGRPYNSPLHF. The CDR3, as DNA: TGTGCCAGCAGCTTCACGACAGGCCGACCGTATAATTCACCCCTCCACTTT.

This chain connects TRBV21-1 to TRBJ2-2; whether TRBD1, the table's D call, matches the DNA was not checked. TRBV21-1 is a known pseudogene. This CDR3 region has 13 residues. The CDR3 sequence is CASPDSSVGELFF. CDR3 coding DNA: TGTGCCAGTCCGGACAGTTCGGTTGGGGAGCTGTTTTTT.

A few counts support this clone. The J gene is TRBJ1-5, the V gene TRBV19, with no clear D. Trimming shortened V by 3 bases and J by 0 bases, and 9 bases separated the two germline ends. Per germline, CDR1 LNHDA and CDR2 SQIVND (reference sequence). This CDR3 spans 15 amino acids. CDR3 sequence (DNA): TGTGCCAGTAGTATTCAGGAGGATAGCAATCAGCCCCAGCATTTT. Encoded protein: CASSIQEDSNQPQHF.

J is TRBJ1-1 and V is TRBV6-6, with 11 bases fitting TRBD1. The germline V gene encodes CDR1 MNHNY and CDR2 SVGAGI (reference sequence). With 8 bases clipped from V and 1 base from J, the junction kept 0 bases outside the gene matches. The CDR3 has 13 amino acids. CDR3 sequence reads: CASGQGANTEAFF. DNA for the CDR3: TGTGCCAGCGGACAGGGGGCGAACACTGAAGCTTTCTTT.

The CDR3 coding sequence is TGTGCCAGCAGTGAACCAGGGACAAGCAATTCACCCCTCCACTTT. Its translation is CASSEPGTSNSPLHF. The chain uses TRBV25-1 and TRBJ1-6, with D maybe TRBD1 (6 bases). CDR3 length equals 15 residues. Trimming cost V 2 bases and J 7 bases, with 12 bases left between them. Per germline, CDR1 MGHDK and CDR2 SYGVNS.

In this sample, this clone turned up a few times. The rearrangement joins TRBV20-1 to TRBJ1-1; 9 bases are a match to TRBD1. The junction had 7 bases not matched to a gene; V was cut back by 5 bases and J by 12 bases. The CDR3 is made up of 11 amino acids. The germline V gene has CDR1 DFQATT and CDR2 SNEGSKA (reference sequence). For the CDR3, the DNA is TGCAGTGCTGGTCGGGGACAGGGATCTTTCTTT. Translated: CSAGRGQGSFF.

This chain links TRBV5-4 with TRBJ2-7, with TRBD1 matching over 10 bases. The CDR3 length is 16 residues. The V and J ends lost 3 bases and 1 base, in that order; junction bases with no gene match: 7. Germline CDR1 reads SGHNT; CDR2 reads YYREEE (reference sequence). CDR3 sequence (DNA): TGTGCCAGCAGCTGGGGGACAGGGGATGTTTCCTACGAGCAGTACTTC. This gives the protein CASSWGTGDVSYEQYF.

This clone was found once. Sequence at one end of the junction differs from germline and may be a read error. This chain joins TRBV15 and TRBJ2-7, with TRBD1 as a possible D gene (6 bases). Germline V gives CDR1 LNHNV, CDR2 YYDKDF (reference sequence). This CDR3 is built from 15 residues. The CDR3 nucleotides read TGTGCCACCAGCGGAGACAGGCAGGGTCCCTACGAGCAGTACTTC. This translates into CATSGDRQGPYEQYF.

This rearrangement joins TRBV10-2 to TRBJ1-6; D is ambiguous. The germline V and J ends were trimmed by 3 bases and 5 bases, with 14 bases remaining between them. The CDR3 is made up of 16 amino acids. Germline CDR1 and CDR2: WSHSY and SAAADI. CDR3 DNA sequence: TGCGCCAGCAGTGATACGCTAGGTGGAAATAATTCACCCCTCCACTTT. This gives the protein CASSDTLGGNNSPLHF.

The rearrangement joins TRBV9 to TRBJ2-5, with D hard to call. V shed 1 base and J shed 0 bases, with 4 bases lying between them. Germline V gives CDR1 SGDLS, CDR2 YYNGEE. CDR3 length equals 13 residues. CDR3 region: CASSVNNQETQYF. The DNA for the CDR3 is TGTGCCAGCAGCGTAAACAACCAAGAGACCCAGTACTTC.

The rearrangement joins TRBV6-5 to TRBJ2-7, with 11 bases matching TRBD1. The germline gives CDR1 MNHEY, CDR2 SVGAGI. This CDR3 has 15 amino acids. J gave up 6 bases and V 8 bases, and 12 bases lay outside the gene matches. The CDR3 here is CASGRTGGKYGEQYF. The CDR3 DNA reads as TGTGCCAGCGGGCGGACAGGGGGCAAATACGGCGAGCAGTACTTC.

This clone showed up just a few times. This chain uses TRBV5-6 with TRBJ2-7; possibly TRBD1 for D (6 bases). This CDR3 is 15 amino acids long. V was cut by 4 bases and J by 2 bases, with 16 bases left in between. CDR1 is SGHDT and CDR2 is YYEEEE in the germline V gene. The CDR3: CASSTPTGSTYEQYF. The CDR3 coding sequence is TGTGCCAGCAGCACACCGACAGGTTCTACCTACGAGCAGTACTTC.

The CDR3 region has the DNA TGCGCCAGCAGCCAAGCTACCGGGGGGCGATCATGGGGGGAGACCCAGTACTTC. Its translation is CASSQATGGRSWGETQYF. The chain couples TRBV4-1 to TRBJ2-5; a possible D gene is TRBD2 (7 bases). The ends were cut back, 1 base at V and 5 bases at J, with 23 bases in the middle. Germline assignment: CDR1 MGHRA and CDR2 YSYEKL. The CDR3 is made up of 18 amino acids.

V usage is TRBV2 and J usage is TRBJ1-4; D ambiguous. CDR1 SNHLY and CDR2 FYNNEI come from the germline V gene. The V and J ends lost 6 bases and 6 bases respectively, with 17 bases between them. The CDR3 totals 15 residues. The CDR3 region has the DNA TGTGCCAGCAGGGTATACGGAGAGTGGGATGAAAAACTGTTTTTT. This encodes CASRVYGEWDEKLFF.

The rearrangement joins TRBV10-3 to TRBJ2-1; a weak D match, TRBD1 (6 bases). The V gene lost 10 bases and the J gene lost 10 bases, with 29 bases spanning the gap. Germline values: CDR1 ENHRY, CDR2 SYGVKD. This CDR3 has 16 amino acids. DNA for the CDR3: TGTGCCACTACCGCCCCGGGACAAACGGCCTCGGCGGAGCAGTTCTTC. Its translation is CATTAPGQTASAEQFF.

The CDR3: CASSVGGGTGTTYTF. DNA for the CDR3: TGTGCCAGCAGCGTAGGGGGTGGCACAGGGACTACTTACACCTTC. This chain joins TRBV9 and TRBJ1-2; a possible D gene is TRBD1 (6 bases). The CDR3 consists of 15 residues. Germline V gene sequence: CDR1 SGDLS, CDR2 YYNGEE. Trimming removed 0 bases at V and 11 bases at J, with 20 bases between.

The sample holds one count of this clone. J is TRBJ2-7 and V is TRBV27, with 9 bases lining up with TRBD2. Germline values: CDR1 MNHEY, CDR2 SMNVEV (reference sequence). With 8 bases clipped from V and 3 bases from J, the junction kept 11 bases outside the gene matches. This CDR3 contains 15 residues. The CDR3 reads CASRRSIAGDYEQYF. CDR3 coding DNA: TGTGCCAGCCGCCGGTCAATAGCGGGGGACTACGAGCAGTACTTC.